A selection of T cell receptor beta chains follows, all from one sample in a study of brain T cells in children with intractable seizures. Sequenced by immunoSEQ multiplex PCR; TCRdb stores in-frame clones only, minus some. The sample holds 110,000 or so clones, around 94% seen once. Sample: peripheral blood, taken at surgery. The receptors derive from a boy in the first two years of life with hemimegalencephaly and intractable seizures. CDR3s include the opening cysteine and the closing phenylalanine or tryptophan. Fields, in order: D gene, clone size, V gene, J gene, CDR3 protein, CDR3 DNA. The D gene is left open where the match is weak. Clone sizes are given selectively: once, few, many, or a class where the clone is expanded.

D gene: TRBD2; clone size: NA; V gene: TRBV19; J gene: TRBJ2-7; CDR3 protein: CASSPTSGRSYEQYF; CDR3 DNA: TGTGCCAGTAGTCCGACTAGCGGGAGATCCTACGAGCAGTACTTC
D gene: TRBD1; clone size: NA; V gene: TRBV2; J gene: TRBJ1-4; CDR3 protein: CASRVEVDRHEKLFF; CDR3 DNA: TGTGCCAGCAGAGTAGAAGTGGACAGGCATGAAAAACTGTTTTTT
D gene: NA; clone size: NA; V gene: TRBV19; J gene: TRBJ2-7; CDR3 protein: CASSRGDYEQYF; CDR3 DNA: TGTGCCAGTAGTAGGGGAGACTACGAGCAGTACTTC
D gene: TRBD2; clone size: NA; V gene: TRBV6-5; J gene: TRBJ2-3; CDR3 protein: CASSGTSIDTQYF; CDR3 DNA: TGTGCCAGCAGCGGGACTAGCATAGATACGCAGTATTTT
D gene: TRBD1; clone size: once; V gene: TRBV28; J gene: TRBJ2-7; CDR3 protein: CASSLGQGPSYLTIYEQYF; CDR3 DNA: TGTGCCAGCAGTTTGGGACAGGGTCCCTCATACTTAACCATATACGAGCAGTACTTC
D gene: TRBD2; clone size: once; V gene: TRBV7-8; J gene: TRBJ2-7; CDR3 protein: CASSSLAGGSPYEQYF; CDR3 DNA: TGTGCCAGCAGCTCCCTAGCGGGAGGGTCCCCCTACGAGCAGTACTTC
D gene: NA; clone size: NA; V gene: TRBV19; J gene: TRBJ1-2; CDR3 protein: CASSIVAGGSYGYTF; CDR3 DNA: TGTGCCAGTAGTATAGTGGCAGGAGGATCGTATGGCTACACCTTC
D gene: TRBD2; clone size: NA; V gene: TRBV7-2; J gene: TRBJ2-1; CDR3 protein: CASSLVGTSSDNEQFF; CDR3 DNA: TGTGCCAGCAGCTTAGTAGGGACTAGCTCAGACAATGAGCAGTTCTTC
D gene: TRBD2; clone size: NA; V gene: TRBV10-2; J gene: TRBJ2-5; CDR3 protein: CASSGWFYRLAGVETQYF; CDR3 DNA: TGCGCCAGCAGTGGTTGGTTTTATAGGCTAGCGGGAGTGGAGACCCAGTACTTC
D gene: TRBD2; clone size: NA; V gene: TRBV4-3; J gene: TRBJ2-7; CDR3 protein: CASSQDLGGRISYEQYF; CDR3 DNA: TGCGCCAGCAGCCAAGACTTGGGCGGGAGGATCTCCTACGAGCAGTACTTC
D gene: NA; clone size: NA; V gene: TRBV11-2; J gene: TRBJ2-4; CDR3 protein: CASSLGQGSAKNIQYF; CDR3 DNA: TGTGCCAGCAGCTTAGGCCAGGGGAGCGCCAAAAACATTCAGTACTTC
D gene: TRBD1; clone size: NA; V gene: TRBV19; J gene: TRBJ1-3; CDR3 protein: CASKRPGQGNTIYF; CDR3 DNA: TGTGCCAGTAAACGACCGGGACAGGGTAACACCATATATTTT
D gene: TRBD1; clone size: NA; V gene: TRBV10-2; J gene: TRBJ2-1; CDR3 protein: CASTPDRVGNEQFF; CDR3 DNA: TGCGCCAGCACCCCGGACAGGGTAGGCAATGAGCAGTTCTTC
D gene: NA; clone size: NA; V gene: TRBV27; J gene: TRBJ1-5; CDR3 protein: CASKPTGLRTGQPQHF; CDR3 DNA: TGTGCCAGCAAACCCACAGGGCTTAGGACTGGACAGCCCCAGCATTTT
D gene: NA; clone size: NA; V gene: TRBV4-3; J gene: TRBJ2-7; CDR3 protein: CASSHRQAGYEQYF; CDR3 DNA: TGCGCCAGCAGCCATCGACAGGCGGGCTACGAGCAGTACTTC
D gene: TRBD1; clone size: NA; V gene: TRBV18; J gene: TRBJ1-1; CDR3 protein: CASSPGPGGLTEAFF; CDR3 DNA: TGTGCCAGCTCACCAGGGCCAGGGGGCTTAACTGAAGCTTTCTTT
D gene: TRBD1; clone size: NA; V gene: TRBV7-9; J gene: TRBJ1-3; CDR3 protein: CASSQNRDRPSLSGNTIYF; CDR3 DNA: TGTGCCAGCAGCCAAAACCGGGACAGGCCATCTTTATCTGGAAACACCATATATTTT
D gene: TRBD1; clone size: few; V gene: TRBV5-5; J gene: TRBJ1-5; CDR3 protein: CASSLGQGDQPQHF; CDR3 DNA: TGTGCCAGCAGCTTGGGACAGGGAGATCAGCCCCAGCATTTT
D gene: NA; clone size: NA; V gene: TRBV6-5; J gene: TRBJ2-7; CDR3 protein: CASTPGRFNYEQYF; CDR3 DNA: TGTGCCAGCACTCCCGGACGATTTAACTACGAGCAGTACTTC
D gene: NA; clone size: NA; V gene: TRBV6-5; J gene: TRBJ2-2; CDR3 protein: CASTPLTTPTGELFF; CDR3 DNA: TGTGCCAGCACCCCATTGACTACCCCCACCGGGGAGCTGTTTTTT
D gene: TRBD2; clone size: NA; V gene: TRBV5-4; J gene: TRBJ2-3; CDR3 protein: CASSSPGLAGPDTQYF; CDR3 DNA: TGTGCCAGCAGCTCCCCGGGACTAGCGGGACCAGATACGCAGTATTTT
D gene: NA; clone size: NA; V gene: TRBV19; J gene: TRBJ1-2; CDR3 protein: CASRRGPGYYGYTF; CDR3 DNA: TGTGCCAGTAGACGAGGCCCGGGTTACTATGGCTACACCTTC
D gene: TRBD2; clone size: NA; V gene: TRBV19; J gene: TRBJ2-7; CDR3 protein: CASSIDLLAGAYEQYF; CDR3 DNA: TGTGCCAGTAGTATAGATCTTCTAGCGGGAGCCTACGAGCAGTACTTC
D gene: NA; clone size: few; V gene: TRBV2; J gene: TRBJ1-6; CDR3 protein: CASTPQGGDSPLHF; CDR3 DNA: TGTGCCAGCACCCCACAGGGTGGAGATTCACCCCTCCACTTT
D gene: NA; clone size: NA; V gene: TRBV9; J gene: TRBJ2-5; CDR3 protein: CASSVGDLKAQYF; CDR3 DNA: TGTGCCAGCAGCGTAGGCGACCTAAAGGCCCAGTACTTC
D gene: TRBD2; clone size: NA; V gene: TRBV15; J gene: TRBJ2-7; CDR3 protein: CATSRAPGTEGSGSNYEQYF; CDR3 DNA: TGTGCCACCAGCAGAGCCCCCGGGACAGAGGGTAGCGGGAGTAACTACGAGCAGTACTTC
D gene: TRBD1; clone size: NA; V gene: TRBV6-5; J gene: TRBJ2-7; CDR3 protein: CASTQSPGQVYEQYF; CDR3 DNA: TGTGCCAGCACTCAAAGCCCGGGACAGGTTTACGAGCAGTACTTC
D gene: TRBD1; clone size: NA; V gene: TRBV18; J gene: TRBJ1-4; CDR3 protein: CASSQQGAANEKLFF; CDR3 DNA: TGTGCCAGCTCTCAGCAGGGGGCGGCTAATGAAAAACTGTTTTTT
D gene: TRBD1; clone size: NA; V gene: TRBV7-9; J gene: TRBJ1-2; CDR3 protein: CASSSAGTGGGYTF; CDR3 DNA: TGTGCCAGCAGCTCAGCCGGGACAGGGGGTGGCTACACCTTC
D gene: NA; clone size: once; V gene: TRBV28; J gene: TRBJ1-1; CDR3 protein: CASSLFSNTEAFF; CDR3 DNA: TGTGCCAGCAGTTTATTCTCGAACACTGAAGCTTTCTTT
D gene: NA; clone size: NA; V gene: TRBV7-2; J gene: TRBJ2-1; CDR3 protein: CASSLGPAYNEQFF; CDR3 DNA: TGTGCCAGCAGCTTAGGCCCCGCCTACAATGAGCAGTTCTTC
D gene: NA; clone size: NA; V gene: TRBV28; J gene: TRBJ2-7; CDR3 protein: CASSLASHPSYEQYF; CDR3 DNA: TGTGCCAGCAGTTTGGCCAGCCACCCTTCCTACGAGCAGTACTTC
D gene: NA; clone size: NA; V gene: TRBV5-6; J gene: TRBJ2-7; CDR3 protein: CASSLLASHEQYF; CDR3 DNA: TGTGCCAGCAGCTTGCTAGCGTCCCACGAGCAGTACTTC
D gene: TRBD1; clone size: NA; V gene: TRBV11-2; J gene: TRBJ2-3; CDR3 protein: CASSLLDRGAGTDTQYF; CDR3 DNA: TGTGCCAGCAGCTTACTAGACAGGGGAGCTGGCACAGATACGCAGTATTTT
D gene: TRBD2; clone size: NA; V gene: TRBV9; J gene: TRBJ2-2; CDR3 protein: CASSVGREGLTGELFF; CDR3 DNA: TGTGCCAGCAGCGTAGGGCGGGAGGGCCTTACCGGGGAGCTGTTTTTT
D gene: NA; clone size: NA; V gene: TRBV7-6; J gene: TRBJ2-2; CDR3 protein: CASSLQGYGELFF; CDR3 DNA: TGTGCCAGCAGCTTACAGGGGTACGGGGAGCTGTTTTTT
D gene: NA; clone size: NA; V gene: TRBV2; J gene: TRBJ1-2; CDR3 protein: CASSEALQYGYTF; CDR3 DNA: TGTGCCAGCAGTGAAGCGCTTCAGTATGGCTACACCTTC
D gene: NA; clone size: NA; V gene: TRBV24-1; J gene: TRBJ1-2; CDR3 protein: CATSDSQTANYGYTF; CDR3 DNA: TGTGCCACCAGTGATTCTCAGACAGCTAACTATGGCTACACCTTC
D gene: NA; clone size: NA; V gene: TRBV4-3; J gene: TRBJ1-6; CDR3 protein: CASSRVRDSPLHF; CDR3 DNA: TGCGCCAGCAGCCGGGTTCGGGATTCACCCCTCCACTTT
D gene: NA; clone size: NA; V gene: TRBV5-6; J gene: TRBJ1-6; CDR3 protein: CASNPGGPNSPLHF; CDR3 DNA: TGTGCCAGCAACCCTGGGGGGCCGAATTCACCCCTCCACTTT
D gene: NA; clone size: NA; V gene: TRBV2; J gene: TRBJ2-5; CDR3 protein: CASSGRAKETQYF; CDR3 DNA: TGTGCCAGCAGTGGCCGGGCCAAAGAGACCCAGTACTTC
D gene: NA; clone size: NA; V gene: TRBV24-1; J gene: TRBJ2-5; CDR3 protein: CATSDGYQETQYF; CDR3 DNA: TGTGCCACCAGTGACGGCTACCAAGAGACCCAGTACTTC
D gene: TRBD1; clone size: NA; V gene: TRBV3-1/TRBV3-2; J gene: TRBJ1-2; CDR3 protein: CASSPLRTGSYGYTF; CDR3 DNA: TGTGCCAGCAGCCCCCTACGGACAGGGAGCTATGGCTACACCTTC
D gene: NA; clone size: NA; V gene: TRBV19; J gene: TRBJ1-2; CDR3 protein: CASSTGPGSYGYTF; CDR3 DNA: TGTGCCAGTAGTACAGGGCCAGGGAGCTATGGCTACACCTTC
D gene: TRBD1; clone size: NA; V gene: TRBV6-1; J gene: TRBJ2-7; CDR3 protein: CASSELGQGRSYEQYF; CDR3 DNA: TGTGCCAGCAGTGAACTGGGACAGGGTCGGAGCTACGAGCAGTACTTC
D gene: NA; clone size: NA; V gene: TRBV19; J gene: TRBJ1-5; CDR3 protein: CASSYRRERDQPQHF; CDR3 DNA: TGTGCCAGTAGTTATAGACGGGAGAGGGACCAGCCCCAGCATTTT
D gene: NA; clone size: NA; V gene: TRBV28; J gene: TRBJ2-2; CDR3 protein: CATLVLPNTGELFF; CDR3 DNA: TGTGCCACGCTCGTTCTACCGAACACCGGGGAGCTGTTTTTT
D gene: NA; clone size: NA; V gene: TRBV9; J gene: TRBJ2-2; CDR3 protein: CASSVHWGELFF; CDR3 DNA: TGTGCCAGCAGCGTACACTGGGGGGAGCTGTTTTTT